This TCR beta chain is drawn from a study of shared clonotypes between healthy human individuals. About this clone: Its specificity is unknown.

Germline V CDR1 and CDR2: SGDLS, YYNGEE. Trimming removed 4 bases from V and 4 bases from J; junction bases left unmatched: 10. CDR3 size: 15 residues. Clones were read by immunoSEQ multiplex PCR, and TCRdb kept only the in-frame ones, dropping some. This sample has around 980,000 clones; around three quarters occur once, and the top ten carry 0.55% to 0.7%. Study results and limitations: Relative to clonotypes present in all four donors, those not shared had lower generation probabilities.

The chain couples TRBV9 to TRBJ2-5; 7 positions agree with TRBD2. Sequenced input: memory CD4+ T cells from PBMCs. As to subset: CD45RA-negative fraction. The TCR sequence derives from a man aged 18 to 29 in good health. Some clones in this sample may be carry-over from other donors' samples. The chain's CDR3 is CASSPAGIRGETQYF. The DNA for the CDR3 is TGTGCCAGCAGCCCAGCGGGGATTCGGGGAGAGACCCAGTACTTC.